Sequencing of this T cell receptor (beta chain) was carried out in a study of technical replicates of blood from a handful of donors. This table comes from immunoSEQ multiplex PCR, and its TCRdb copy is limited to in-frame clones, with some not included. This sample yields roughly 100,000 clones, of which roughly 96% are seen a single time; more than 0.3% belongs to the top ten. The CDR3 consists of 14 residues. CDR1 is MNHEY, CDR2 SVGAGI, per germline. Germline trimming cut 5 bases from V and 5 bases from J; bases unmatched to any gene: 4. The chain has TRBV6-5 and TRBJ2-5, with TRBD1 identical over 11 bases. The sequencing sample was made of T cells isolated from PBMCs. The clonotype comes from a human donor in good health. CDR3 amino acids: CASSPDRGRETQYF. The CDR3, as DNA: TGTGCCAGCAGTCCGGACAGGGGGCGGGAGACCCAGTACTTC.